What follows are 12 T cell receptor beta chains derived from one specimen sequenced in a study of T cells in Graves' hyperthyroidism and ophthalmopathy. Researchers amplified the TCR beta CDR3 regions from RNA transcripts. A set of HTBI primers served as the primers for a first-round RT-PCR of the TCR CDR3. TCRdb independently ran MiXCR on the multiplex PCR reads; one entry per CDR3 protein. Here the sample spans 300,000 to 450,000 distinct CDR3 sequences, 20% to 25% being singletons. Sequences were obtained from blood. The source is a man aged 50-59 years with Graves' hyperthyroidism.

V is TRBV4-2 and J is TRBJ1-6, with TRBD1 identical over 9 bases. The CDR3 is made up of 14 amino acids. CDR1 LGHNA and CDR2 YNFKEQ come from the germline V gene. Trimming removed 3 bases from V and 7 bases from J; junction bases left unmatched: 1. The CDR3 here is CASSQGTGNSPLHF. The DNA for the CDR3 is TGTGCCAGCAGCCAGGGGACAGGGAATTCACCCCTCCACTTT.

This clonotype came up many times. The chain employs TRBV11-1 and TRBJ2-1; D unclear. Looked up from germline, CDR1 is SGHAT and CDR2 is FQDESV (reference sequence). The CDR3 consists of 15 residues. The V end was cut by 6 bases, the J end by 4 bases, with 16 bases between. CDR3 amino acids: CASSIGRWGYNEQFF. DNA for the CDR3: TGTGCCAGCAGTATAGGCCGGTGGGGTTACAATGAGCAGTTCTTC.

This chain connects TRBV7-3 to TRBJ2-3; 10 bases align to TRBD2. V trimming: 3 bases; J trimming: 0 bases; junction bases outside the gene matches: 3. CDR3 size: 16 residues. Germline V lookup: CDR1 SGHTA, CDR2 FQGTGA. The CDR3 DNA follows: TGTGCCAGCAGCTTGAGAGCGGGGGGGAGCACAGATACGCAGTATTTT. Its translation: CASSLRAGGSTDTQYF.

V and J are TRBV6-1 and TRBJ2-2, with D unresolved. Trimming stripped 7 bases from V and 7 bases from J, with 13 bases between. Germline CDR1 is MNHNS and CDR2 is SASEGT. The CDR3 is 13 residues long. The CDR3 DNA is TGTGCCAGCACCAGCGCTCCGGGCGGGGAGCTGTTTTTT. This sequence encodes CASTSAPGGELFF.

This clonotype turned up a few times. The chain carries TRBV6-5 and TRBJ2-7; 8 nucleotides align to TRBD1. The CDR3 contains 15 residues. V lost 4 bases to trimming and J lost 2 bases; unmatched junction nucleotides: 7. Per germline, CDR1 MNHEY and CDR2 SVGAGI. The CDR3 DNA follows: TGTGCCAGCAGTTGGGGGACAGGACGAACCTACGAGCAGTACTTC. Translation: CASSWGTGRTYEQYF.

The V gene is TRBV5-4, the J gene TRBJ1-1; no reliable D call. Germline V gives CDR1 SGHNT, CDR2 YYREEE (reference sequence). Trimming shortened V by 5 bases and J by 3 bases, and 8 bases separated the two germline ends. CDR3 size: 12 residues. The chain's CDR3 is CASSFHDTEAFF. CDR3 DNA: TGTGCCAGCAGTTTCCATGACACTGAAGCTTTCTTT.

The sample holds a few counts of this clonotype. The rearrangement links TRBV18 to TRBJ2-3, with TRBD2 matching 8 bases. Germline V gives CDR1 KGHSH, CDR2 LQKENI. This CDR3 has 16 residues. After removal of 6 bases from V and 0 bases from J, the junction contained 8 bases not matched to a gene. The CDR3 here is CASSLQLADSTDTQYF. CDR3 bases: TGTGCCAGCTCGCTACAACTAGCGGACAGCACAGATACGCAGTATTTT. The full variable domain, with the rest looked up from reference TRBV18 and TRBJ2-3, is NAGVMQNPRHLVRRRGQEARLRCSPMKGHSHVYWYRQLPEEGLKFMVYLQKENIIDESGMPKERFSAEFPKEGPSILRIQQVVRGDSAAYFCASSLQLADSTDTQYFGPGTRLTVL.

This clonotype was counted only a few times. The chain employs TRBV6-1 and TRBJ1-5; tentatively, D is TRBD1 (5 bases). The V gene's germline CDR1 is MNHNS and CDR2 SASEGT. Trimming shortened V by 5 bases and J by 7 bases, and 15 bases separated the two germline ends. The CDR3 consists of 14 residues. CDR3 nucleotide sequence: TGTGCCAGCAGTTATGGGGGTACCGGACAGCCCCAGCATTTT. Its translation is CASSYGGTGQPQHF.

The J gene is TRBJ2-7, the V gene TRBV6-2 or TRBV6-3; 9 nucleotides match TRBD2. The trim removed 0 bases at V and 0 bases at J, leaving 3 bases unmatched. Looked up from germline, CDR1 is MNHEY and CDR2 is SVGEGT. The CDR3 extends over 16 amino acids. The CDR3 sequence is CASSYSSSGSSYEQYF. The CDR3 DNA reads as TGTGCCAGCAGTTACTCGAGTAGCGGGAGCTCCTACGAGCAGTACTTC.

This clonotype was counted many times. The chain uses TRBV7-2 and TRBJ2-7; no firm D call. This CDR3 comprises 13 residues. Between the trimmed V and J ends, which lost 5 bases and 8 bases, there was a span of 16 bases. Per the germline V gene, CDR1 is SGHTA and CDR2 is FQGNSA. The CDR3 sequence is CASSPGLAEQQYF. In DNA, the CDR3 is TGTGCCAGCAGCCCGGGTCTGGCAGAACAGCAGTACTTC.

Only a few counts were recorded for this clonotype. V gene TRBV20-1 combines with J gene TRBJ1-1; D call uncertain. The length of the CDR3 is 14 residues. The V end was cut by 6 bases, the J end by 1 base, with 15 bases between. The germline gives CDR1 DFQATT, CDR2 SNEGSKA (reference sequence). The CDR3 reads CSAKGGTPNTEAFF. Here the CDR3 DNA reads TGCAGTGCCAAGGGAGGTACACCGAACACTGAAGCTTTCTTT.

Note on this clonotype: A read error is possible here, since a much larger clone lies one base away. The V and J genes are TRBV28 and TRBJ2-3; 9 bases are a match to TRBD2. The CDR3 spans 15 residues. Germline V gene lookup returns CDR1 MDHEN and CDR2 SYDVKM. CDR3: CALSGREGRTGTQYF. CDR3 bases: TGTGCACTATCAGGGCGGGAGGGCCGGACAGGTACGCAGTATTTT.